This T cell receptor (beta chain) was retrieved from a study of early T cells in non-severe SARS-CoV-2 infection. Study-wide context: Sequencing of bulk RNA from unsorted whole blood was done, without chain pairing.

With V trimmed by 5 bases and J by 0 bases, 4 bases remained unmatched. Germline V gives CDR1 GTSNPN, CDR2 SVGIG (reference sequence). There are 14 residues in the CDR3. There are a few counts of this clonotype. The antigen is unknown. Attachment of unique molecular identifiers to individual cDNA molecules was performed. From the 5' RACE reads, TCRdb called clonotypes with MiXCR, one entry per CDR3 protein. This sample has about 56,000 distinct CDR3 sequences; roughly 13% occur once, and the top ten carry 2.9%. Study-level points and caveats: VDJdb matching favored anti-spike CD8 responses, missing private and CD4 specificities.

This receptor was identified in an adult who was a healthcare worker with PCR-confirmed SARS-CoV-2 infection or an uninfected control (not recorded which). The rearrangement joins TRBV30 to TRBJ2-1; 7 bases agree with TRBD2. Sequencing input: whole blood. CDR3 DNA sequence: TGTGCCTGGGGGGAGGGAACCTCCTACAATGAGCAGTTCTTC. As protein: CAWGEGTSYNEQFF.